This entry concerns a single TCR beta chain. Methods used by the authors: Estimation of nucleated cell counts was performed using reference gene primer amplification. Profiling relied on immunoSEQ multiplex PCR, and the TCRdb table lists in-frame clones only, not all of them. V and J calls and clone size are as listed in that table; D and trimming were resolved from the DNA. Here the sample spans more than 150,000 clones, around 90% being singletons. These data come from a study of blood T cell repertoires in COVID-19. About the research overall: Samples of COVID-19 (acute and convalescent) were obtained from the United States, Italy and Spain. PBMCs, B-cell-depleted T cells, or T cells provided the cDNA or gDNA that made up the material.

This TCR was recovered from a man between 50 and 59 years old with acute or convalescent COVID-19. Sample: peripheral blood.

CDR3 sequence reads: CASSFSGTVRGEPQHF. CDR3 nucleotide sequence: TGTGCCAGCAGTTTTTCTGGGACAGTCCGGGGAGAACCCCAGCATTTT. The rearrangement uses TRBV6-5 and TRBJ1-5; 7 bases are a match to TRBD1. V trimming: 4 bases; J trimming: 10 bases; junction bases outside the gene matches: 16. The CDR3 is 16 amino acids. Per germline, CDR1 MNHEY and CDR2 SVGAGI.